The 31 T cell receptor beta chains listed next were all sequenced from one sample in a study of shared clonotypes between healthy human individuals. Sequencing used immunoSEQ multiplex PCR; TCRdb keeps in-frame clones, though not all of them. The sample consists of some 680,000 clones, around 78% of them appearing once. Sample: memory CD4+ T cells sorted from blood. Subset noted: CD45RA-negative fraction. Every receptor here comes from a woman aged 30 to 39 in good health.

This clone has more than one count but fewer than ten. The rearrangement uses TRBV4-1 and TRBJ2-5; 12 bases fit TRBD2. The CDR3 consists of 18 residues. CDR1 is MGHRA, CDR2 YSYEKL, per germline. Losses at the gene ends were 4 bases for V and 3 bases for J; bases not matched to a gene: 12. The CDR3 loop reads CASSRKTSGRSGEETQYF. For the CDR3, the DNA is TGCGCCAGCAGCCGAAAAACTAGCGGGAGGTCGGGGGAAGAGACCCAGTACTTC.

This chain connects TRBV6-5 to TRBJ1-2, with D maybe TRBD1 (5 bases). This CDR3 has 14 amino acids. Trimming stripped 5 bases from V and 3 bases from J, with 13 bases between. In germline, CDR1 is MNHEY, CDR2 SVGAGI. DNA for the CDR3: TGTGCCAGCAGTGAAGGGACCTGGGACTATGGCTACACCTTC. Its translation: CASSEGTWDYGYTF.

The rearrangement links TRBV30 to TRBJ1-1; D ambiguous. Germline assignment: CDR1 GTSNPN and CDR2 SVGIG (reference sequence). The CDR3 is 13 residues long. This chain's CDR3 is CGRGPLGNTEAFF. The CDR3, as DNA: TGTGGTCGCGGGCCCCTTGGGAACACTGAAGCTTTCTTT.

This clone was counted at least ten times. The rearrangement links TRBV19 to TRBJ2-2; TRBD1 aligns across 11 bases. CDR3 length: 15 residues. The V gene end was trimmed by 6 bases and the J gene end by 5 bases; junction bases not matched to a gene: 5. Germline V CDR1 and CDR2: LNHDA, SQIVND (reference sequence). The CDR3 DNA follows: TGTGCCAGTAGCTCCGGGACAGGGGGTACCGGGGAGCTGTTTTTT. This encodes CASSSGTGGTGELFF.

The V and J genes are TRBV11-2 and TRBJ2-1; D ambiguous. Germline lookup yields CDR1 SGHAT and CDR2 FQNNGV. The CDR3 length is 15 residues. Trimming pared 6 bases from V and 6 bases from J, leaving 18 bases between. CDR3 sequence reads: CASRIRNNLGNEQFF. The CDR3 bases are TGTGCCAGCAGAATTAGGAATAACCTGGGCAATGAGCAGTTCTTC.

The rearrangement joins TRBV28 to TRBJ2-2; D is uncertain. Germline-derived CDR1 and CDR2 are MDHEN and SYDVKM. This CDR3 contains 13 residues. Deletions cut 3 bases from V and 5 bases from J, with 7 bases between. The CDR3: CASSFSWTGELFF. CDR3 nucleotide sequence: TGTGCCAGCAGTTTCTCGTGGACCGGGGAGCTGTTTTTT.

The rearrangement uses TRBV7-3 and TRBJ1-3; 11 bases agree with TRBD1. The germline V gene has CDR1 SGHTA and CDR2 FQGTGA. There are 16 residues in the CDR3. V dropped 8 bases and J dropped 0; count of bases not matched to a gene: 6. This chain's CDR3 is CASSTGQGGSGNTIYF. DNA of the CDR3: TGTGCCAGCTCCACGGGACAGGGGGGCTCTGGAAACACCATATATTTT.

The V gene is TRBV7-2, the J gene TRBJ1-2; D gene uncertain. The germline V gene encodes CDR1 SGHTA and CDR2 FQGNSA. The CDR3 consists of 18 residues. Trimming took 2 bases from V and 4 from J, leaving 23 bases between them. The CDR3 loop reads CASSLNLGGLSGFYGYTF. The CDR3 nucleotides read TGTGCCAGCAGCTTAAATCTCGGAGGTCTCTCGGGATTCTATGGCTACACCTTC.

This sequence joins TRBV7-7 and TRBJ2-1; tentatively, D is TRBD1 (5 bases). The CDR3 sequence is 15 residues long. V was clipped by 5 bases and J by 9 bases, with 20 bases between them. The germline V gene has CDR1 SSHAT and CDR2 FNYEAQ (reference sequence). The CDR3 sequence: CASSTTTGNSGEQFF. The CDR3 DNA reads TGTGCCAGCAGCACCACTACAGGTAATAGTGGTGAGCAGTTCTTC.

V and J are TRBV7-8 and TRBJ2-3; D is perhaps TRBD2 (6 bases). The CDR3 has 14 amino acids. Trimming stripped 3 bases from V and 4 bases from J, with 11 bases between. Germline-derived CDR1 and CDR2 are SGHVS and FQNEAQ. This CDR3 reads CASSLVGGADTQYF. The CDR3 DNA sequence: TGTGCCAGCAGCTTGGTGGGGGGAGCAGATACGCAGTATTTT.

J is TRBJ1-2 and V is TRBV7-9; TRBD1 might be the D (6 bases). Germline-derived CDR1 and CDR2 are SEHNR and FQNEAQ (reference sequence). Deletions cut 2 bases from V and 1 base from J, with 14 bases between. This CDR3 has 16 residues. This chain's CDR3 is CASSLTTGIINYGYTF. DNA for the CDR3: TGTGCCAGCAGCTTAACCACAGGGATTATTAACTATGGCTACACCTTC.

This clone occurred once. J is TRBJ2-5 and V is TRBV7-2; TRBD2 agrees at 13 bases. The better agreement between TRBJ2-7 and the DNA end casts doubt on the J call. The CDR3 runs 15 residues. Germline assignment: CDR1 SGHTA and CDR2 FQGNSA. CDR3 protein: CASSLIGLAGDEQYF. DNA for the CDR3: TGTGCCAGCAGCCTCATAGGACTAGCGGGAGACGAGCAGTACTTC.

The CDR3 protein is CASSERLHTDTQYF. CDR3 DNA sequence: TGTGCCAGCAGTGAGCGGCTTCACACAGATACGCAGTATTTT. The V call is TRBV2, the J call TRBJ2-3; D uncertain. This CDR3 has 14 residues. V was shortened by 3 bases and J by 2 bases, with 9 bases between the two germline ends. Germline V gives CDR1 SNHLY, CDR2 FYNNEI.

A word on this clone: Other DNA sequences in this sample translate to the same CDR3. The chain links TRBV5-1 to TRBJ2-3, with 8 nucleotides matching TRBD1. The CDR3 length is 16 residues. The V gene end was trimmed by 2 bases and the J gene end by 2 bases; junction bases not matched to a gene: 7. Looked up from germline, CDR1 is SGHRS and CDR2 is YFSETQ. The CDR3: CASSLGQGASTDTQYF. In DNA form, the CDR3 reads TGCGCCAGCAGCTTAGGGCAGGGGGCATCCACAGATACGCAGTATTTT.

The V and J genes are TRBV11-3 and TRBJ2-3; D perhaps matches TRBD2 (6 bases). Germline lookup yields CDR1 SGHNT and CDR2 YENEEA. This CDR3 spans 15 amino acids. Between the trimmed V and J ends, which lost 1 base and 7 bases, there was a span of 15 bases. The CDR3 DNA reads TGTGCCAGCAGCTTAGGAACCCTAGCGACGAATACGCAGTATTTT. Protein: CASSLGTLATNTQYF.

Here the CDR3 reads CASIGVGQPSDTQYF. In DNA, the CDR3 is TGTGCCAGCATCGGGGTCGGACAGCCATCAGATACGCAGTATTTT. This rearrangement joins TRBV6-4 to TRBJ2-3; the D gene is possibly TRBD1 (6 bases). The CDR3 loop spans 15 amino acids. From germline, CDR1 is MRHNA and CDR2 SNTAGT. Trimming shortened V by 7 bases and J by 4 bases, and 18 bases separated the two germline ends.

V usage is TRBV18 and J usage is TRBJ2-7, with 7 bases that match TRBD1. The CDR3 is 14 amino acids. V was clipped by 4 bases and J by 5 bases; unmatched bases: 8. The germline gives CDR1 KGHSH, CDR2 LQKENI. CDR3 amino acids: CASSLYRGGDEQYF. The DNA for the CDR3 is TGTGCCAGCTCACTATACAGGGGCGGTGACGAGCAGTACTTC.

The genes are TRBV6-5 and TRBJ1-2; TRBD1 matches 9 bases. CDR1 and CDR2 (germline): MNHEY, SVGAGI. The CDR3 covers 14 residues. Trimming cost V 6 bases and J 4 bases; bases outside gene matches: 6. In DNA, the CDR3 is TGTGCCAGCAGGCCGGGACAGGGACTCTATGGCTACACCTTC. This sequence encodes CASRPGQGLYGYTF.

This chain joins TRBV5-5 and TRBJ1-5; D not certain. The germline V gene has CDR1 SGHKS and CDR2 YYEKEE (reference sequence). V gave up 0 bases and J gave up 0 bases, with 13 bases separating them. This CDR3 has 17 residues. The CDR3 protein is CASSLVQIHYSNQPQHF. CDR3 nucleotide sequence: TGTGCCAGCAGCTTGGTACAGATCCACTATAGCAATCAGCCCCAGCATTTT. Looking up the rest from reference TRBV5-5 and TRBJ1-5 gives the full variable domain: DAGVTQSPTHLIKTRGQQVTLRCSPISGHKSVSWYQQVLGQGPQFIFQYYEKEERGRGNFPDRFSARQFPNYSSELNVNALLLGDSALYLCASSLVQIHYSNQPQHFGDGTRLSIL.

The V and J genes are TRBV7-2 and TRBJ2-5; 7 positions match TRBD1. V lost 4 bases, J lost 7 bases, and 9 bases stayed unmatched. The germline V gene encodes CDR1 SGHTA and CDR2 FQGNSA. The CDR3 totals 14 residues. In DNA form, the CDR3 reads TGTGCCAGCAGCTCACAGGGGCCGGGGTGGACCCAGTACTTC. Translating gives CASSSQGPGWTQYF.

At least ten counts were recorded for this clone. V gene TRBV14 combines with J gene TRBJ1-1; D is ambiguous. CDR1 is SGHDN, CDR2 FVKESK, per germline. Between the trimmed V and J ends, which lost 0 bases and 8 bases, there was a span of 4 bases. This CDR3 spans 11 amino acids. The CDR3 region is CASSQEYEAFF. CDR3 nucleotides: TGTGCCAGCAGCCAAGAGTACGAAGCTTTCTTT.

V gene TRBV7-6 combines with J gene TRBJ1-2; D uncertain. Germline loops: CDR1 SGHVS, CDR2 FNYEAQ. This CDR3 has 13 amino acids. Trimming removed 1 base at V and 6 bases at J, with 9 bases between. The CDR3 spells CASSLEGLNGYTF. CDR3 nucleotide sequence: TGTGCCAGCAGCTTAGAAGGTCTAAATGGCTACACCTTC.

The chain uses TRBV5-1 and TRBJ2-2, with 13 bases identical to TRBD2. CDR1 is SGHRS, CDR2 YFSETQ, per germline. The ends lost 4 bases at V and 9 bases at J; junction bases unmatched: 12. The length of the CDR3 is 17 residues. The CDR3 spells CASSARGTSGTRRELFF. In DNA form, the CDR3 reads TGCGCCAGCAGCGCCCGCGGGACTAGCGGGACGCGTCGGGAGCTGTTTTTT. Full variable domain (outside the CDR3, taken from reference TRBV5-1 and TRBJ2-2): KAGVTQTPRYLIKTRGQQVTLSCSPISGHRSVSWYQQTPGQGLQFLFEYFSETQRNKGNFPGRFSGRQFSNSRSEMNVSTLELGDSALYLCASSARGTSGTRRELFFGEGSRLTVL.

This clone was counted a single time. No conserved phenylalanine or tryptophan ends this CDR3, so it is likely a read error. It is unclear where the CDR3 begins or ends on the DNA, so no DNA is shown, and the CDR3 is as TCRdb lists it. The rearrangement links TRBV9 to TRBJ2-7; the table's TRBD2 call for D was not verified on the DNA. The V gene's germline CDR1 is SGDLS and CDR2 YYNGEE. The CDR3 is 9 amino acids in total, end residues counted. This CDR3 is CASSVSEGL.

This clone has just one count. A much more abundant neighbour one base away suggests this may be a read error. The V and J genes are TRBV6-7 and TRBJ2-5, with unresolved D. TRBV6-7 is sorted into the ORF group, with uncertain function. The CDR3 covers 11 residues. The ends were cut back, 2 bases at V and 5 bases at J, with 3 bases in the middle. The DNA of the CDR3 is TGTGCCAGCAGTTACGGTGAGACCCAGTACTTC. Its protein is CASSYGETQYF.

The CDR3: CASSDDGTRRSWEQYF. CDR3 in DNA: TGTGCCAGCAGTGACGATGGGACCCGCCGGTCATGGGAGCAGTACTTC. V and J are TRBV2 and TRBJ2-7; D might be TRBD1 or TRBD2, each matching 5 bases. This CDR3 is built from 16 residues. Per germline, CDR1 SNHLY and CDR2 FYNNEI. Between the trimmed V and J ends, which lost 3 bases and 7 bases, there was a span of 22 bases. Combining the CDR3 with reference TRBV2 and TRBJ2-7 gives the whole variable domain EPEVTQTPSHQVTQMGQEVILRCVPISNHLYFYWYRQILGQKVEFLVSFYNNEISEKSEIFDDQFSVERPDGSNFTLKIRSTKLEDSAMYFCASSDDGTRRSWEQYFGPGTRLTVT.

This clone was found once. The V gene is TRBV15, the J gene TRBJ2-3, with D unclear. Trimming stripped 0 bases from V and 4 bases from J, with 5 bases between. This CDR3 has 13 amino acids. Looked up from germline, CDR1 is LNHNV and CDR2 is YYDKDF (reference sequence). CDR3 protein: CATSRDAADTQYF. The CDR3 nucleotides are TGTGCCACCAGCAGAGATGCAGCAGATACGCAGTATTTT. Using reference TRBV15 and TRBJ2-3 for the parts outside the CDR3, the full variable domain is DAMVIQNPRYQVTQFGKPVTLSCSQTLNHNVMYWYQQKSSQAPKLLFHYYDKDFNNEADTPDNFQSRRPNTSFCFLDIRSPGLGDTAMYLCATSRDAADTQYFGPGTRLTVL.

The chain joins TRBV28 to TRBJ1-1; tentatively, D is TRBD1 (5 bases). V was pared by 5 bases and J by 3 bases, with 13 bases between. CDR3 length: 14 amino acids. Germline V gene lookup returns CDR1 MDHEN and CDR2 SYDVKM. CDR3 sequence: CASSLALGDTEAFF. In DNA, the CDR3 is TGTGCCAGCAGTCTAGCCTTGGGGGACACTGAAGCTTTCTTT. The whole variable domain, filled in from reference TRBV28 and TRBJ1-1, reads DVKVTQSSRYLVKRTGEKVFLECVQDMDHENMFWYRQDPGLGLRLIYFSYDVKMKEKGDIPEGYSVSREKKERFSLILESASTNQTSMYLCASSLALGDTEAFFGQGTRLTVV.

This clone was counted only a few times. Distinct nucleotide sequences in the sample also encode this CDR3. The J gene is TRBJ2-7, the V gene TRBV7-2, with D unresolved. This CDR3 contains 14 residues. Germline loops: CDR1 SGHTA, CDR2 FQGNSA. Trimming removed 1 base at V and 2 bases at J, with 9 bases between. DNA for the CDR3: TGTGCCAGCAGCTTAGTACCCGGACCCTACGAGCAGTACTTC. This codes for CASSLVPGPYEQYF.

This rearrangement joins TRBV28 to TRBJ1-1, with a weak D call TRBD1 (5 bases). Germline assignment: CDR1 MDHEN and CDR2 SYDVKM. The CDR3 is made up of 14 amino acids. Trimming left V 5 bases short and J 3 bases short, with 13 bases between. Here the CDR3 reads CASSPSGTYTEAFF. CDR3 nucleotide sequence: TGTGCCAGCAGTCCGTCAGGGACTTACACTGAAGCTTTCTTT.

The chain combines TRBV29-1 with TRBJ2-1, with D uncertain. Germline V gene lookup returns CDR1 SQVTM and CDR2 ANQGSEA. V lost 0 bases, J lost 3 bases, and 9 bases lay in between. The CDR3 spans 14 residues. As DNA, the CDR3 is TGCAGCGTTGAAGAAAGCGCCCTCTACAATGAGCAGTTCTTC. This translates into CSVEESALYNEQFF.